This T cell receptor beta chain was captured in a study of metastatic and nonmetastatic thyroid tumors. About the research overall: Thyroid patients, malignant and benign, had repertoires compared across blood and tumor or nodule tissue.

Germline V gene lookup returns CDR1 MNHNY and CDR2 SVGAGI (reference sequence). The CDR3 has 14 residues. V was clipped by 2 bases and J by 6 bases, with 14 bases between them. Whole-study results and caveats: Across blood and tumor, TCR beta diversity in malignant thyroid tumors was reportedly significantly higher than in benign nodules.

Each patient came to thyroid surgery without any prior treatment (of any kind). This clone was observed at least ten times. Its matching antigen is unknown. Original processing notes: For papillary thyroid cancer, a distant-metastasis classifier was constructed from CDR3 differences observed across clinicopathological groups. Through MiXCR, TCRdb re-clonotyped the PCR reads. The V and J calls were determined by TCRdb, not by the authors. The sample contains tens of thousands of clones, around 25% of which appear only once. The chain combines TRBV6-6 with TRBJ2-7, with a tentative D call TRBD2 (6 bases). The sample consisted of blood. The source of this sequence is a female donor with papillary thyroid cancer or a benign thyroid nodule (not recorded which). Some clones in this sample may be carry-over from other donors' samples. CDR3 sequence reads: CASSYVGGNGEQYF. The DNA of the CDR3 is TGTGCCAGCAGTTACGTGGGGGGTAACGGCGAGCAGTACTTC.